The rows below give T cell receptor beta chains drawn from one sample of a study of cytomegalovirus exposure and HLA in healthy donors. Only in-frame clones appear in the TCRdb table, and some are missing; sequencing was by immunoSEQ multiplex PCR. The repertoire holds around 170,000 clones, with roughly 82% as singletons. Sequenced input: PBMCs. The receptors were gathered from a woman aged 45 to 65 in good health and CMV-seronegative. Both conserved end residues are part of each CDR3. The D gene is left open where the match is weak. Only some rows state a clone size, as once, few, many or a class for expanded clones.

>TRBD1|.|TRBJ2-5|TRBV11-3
TGTGCCAGCAGCTCCGGGACAGGAGTACAAGAGACCCAGTACTTC
CASSSGTGVQETQYF
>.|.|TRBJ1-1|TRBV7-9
TGTGCCAGCAGCTTAGATCGGAACACTGAAGCTTTCTTT
CASSLDRNTEAFF
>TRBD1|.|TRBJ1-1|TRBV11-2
TGTGCCAGCAGCTTAGCAGGGACAGTTCCCGCTTTCTTT
CASSLAGTVPAFF
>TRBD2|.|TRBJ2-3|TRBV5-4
TGTGCCAGCAGCGCCGGACTAGCCCTACCGATGGGCACAGATACGCAGTATTTT
CASSAGLALPMGTDTQYF
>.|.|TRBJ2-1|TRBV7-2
TGTGCCAGCAGCTTGGGAGGGGGGGGGCTTTCAGACAATGAGCAGTTCTTC
CASSLGGGGLSDNEQFF
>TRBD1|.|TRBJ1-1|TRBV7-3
TGTGCCAGCAGCCCAGGGGGCGAGAGGGCTTTCTTT
CASSPGGERAFF
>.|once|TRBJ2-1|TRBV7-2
TGTGCCAGCAGCCCAGGCAGGGCCTACAATGAGCAGTTCTTC
CASSPGRAYNEQFF
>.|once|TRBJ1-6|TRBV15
TGTGCCACCAGCGGAACCAGGGGCCACGGGCCCCTCCACTTT
CATSGTRGHGPLHF
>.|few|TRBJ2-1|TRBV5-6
TGTGCCAGCAGCTTGACGGGTCGAATCGATGAGCAGTTCTTC
CASSLTGRIDEQFF
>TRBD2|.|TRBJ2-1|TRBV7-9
TGTGCCAGCAGCAAACTAGCGGGGTACAATGAGCAGTTCTTC
CASSKLAGYNEQFF
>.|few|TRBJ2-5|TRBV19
TGTGCCAGTAGTATTCTTCCGGGACATAAAGAGACCCAGTACTTC
CASSILPGHKETQYF
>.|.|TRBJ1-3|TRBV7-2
TGTGCCAGCAGCTTAGGGGCCTCCTCTGGAAACACCATATATTTT
CASSLGASSGNTIYF
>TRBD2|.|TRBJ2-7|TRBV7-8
TGTGCCAGCAGCTTCGGGAGGACCCTTCGCGAGCAGTACTTC
CASSFGRTLREQYF
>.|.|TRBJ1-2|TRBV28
TGTGCCAGCAGTTTGGACAGCAACGGGGCTAACTATGGCTACACCTTC
CASSLDSNGANYGYTF
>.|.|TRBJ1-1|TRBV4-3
TGCGCCAGCAGCCAAGAGGGGGAGGCGGGGGGAAAAAACATGAACACTGAAGCTTTCTTT
CASSQEGEAGGKNMNTEAFF
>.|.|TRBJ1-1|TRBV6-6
TGTGCCAGCAGCCATACTAACACTGAAGCTTTCTTT
CASSHTNTEAFF
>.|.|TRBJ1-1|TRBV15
TGTGCCACCAGCAGAGATTACGAGGGTGAAGCTTTCTTT
CATSRDYEGEAFF
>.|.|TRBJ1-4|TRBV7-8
TGTGCCAGCAGCTTAGCAGTAGGGAGGTATGAAAAACTGTTTTTT
CASSLAVGRYEKLFF
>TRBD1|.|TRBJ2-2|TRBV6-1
TGTGCCAGCATGAGGACAGGGAGCACCGGGGAGCTGTTTTTT
CASMRTGSTGELFF
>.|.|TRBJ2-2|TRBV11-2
TGTGCCAGCAGAAAACACGAGAACACCGGGGAGCTGTTTTTT
CASRKHENTGELFF
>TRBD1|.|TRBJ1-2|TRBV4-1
TGCGCCAGCAGCCAGACCGGGACAGCTAACTATGGCTACACCTTC
CASSQTGTANYGYTF
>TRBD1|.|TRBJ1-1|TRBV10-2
TGCGCCAGCAGAGCAGGGGGCGGTACTGAAGCTTTCTTT
CASRAGGGTEAFF
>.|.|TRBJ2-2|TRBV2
TGTGCCAGCAGGAGTATCGGGGAGCTGTTTTTT
CASRSIGELFF
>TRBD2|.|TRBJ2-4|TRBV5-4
TGTGCCAGCAGCTTGGCGACTAGCGGGGTAGCCAAAAACATTCAGTGCTTC
CASSLATSGVAKNIQCF
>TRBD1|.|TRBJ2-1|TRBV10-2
TGCGCCAGCGAAAGGGACAGAAGCTACAATGAGCAGTTCTTC
CASERDRSYNEQFF
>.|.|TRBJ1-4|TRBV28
TGTGCCAGCAGTGCACGGAATGGGCCGTTATTTTTT
CASSARNGPLFF
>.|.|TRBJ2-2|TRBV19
TGTGCCAGTAGTATACCCAGTCGGGCCGGGGAGCTGTTTTTT
CASSIPSRAGELFF
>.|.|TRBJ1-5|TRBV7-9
TGTGCCAGCAGCCAGGGGCCTAGCAATCAGCCCCAGCATTTT
CASSQGPSNQPQHF
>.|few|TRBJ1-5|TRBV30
TGTGCCTGGAGTGTACTAGGGACTGTGAATCAGCCCCAGCATTTT
CAWSVLGTVNQPQHF
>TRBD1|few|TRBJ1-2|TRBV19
TGTGCCAGTATGGTGGGAACAGGGGGTTCGGACTATGGCTACACCTTC
CASMVGTGGSDYGYTF
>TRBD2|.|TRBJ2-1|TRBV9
TGTGCCAGCAGCGTAACGAAGCGGGGGGCCGACAATGAGCAGTTCTTC
CASSVTKRGADNEQFF
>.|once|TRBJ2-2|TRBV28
TGTGCCAGCAGTCGTGAACAGCCCGGGGAGCTGTTTTTT
CASSREQPGELFF
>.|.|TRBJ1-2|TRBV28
TGTGCCAGCAGTTCCGGACAAACCTACTATGGCTACACCTTC
CASSSGQTYYGYTF
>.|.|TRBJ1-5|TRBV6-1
TGTGCCAGCAGTGAATCAGGTCCGGCGGGTCAGCCCCAGCATTTT
CASSESGPAGQPQHF
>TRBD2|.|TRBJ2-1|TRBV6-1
TGTGCCAGCAGTGACAGGACTAGCCGGAACCTATACAATGAGCAGTTCTTC
CASSDRTSRNLYNEQFF
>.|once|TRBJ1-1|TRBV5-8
TGTGCCAGCAGCTTGGCTACAGATCAGATTAGAGCTTTCTTT
CASSLATDQIRAFF
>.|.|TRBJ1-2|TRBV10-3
TGTGCCATCAAACGCGAAAACCGTATGGGCGGCTACACCTTC
CAIKRENRMGGYTF
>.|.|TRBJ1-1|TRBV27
TGTGCCAGCAGAATGACAAACATGAACACTGAAGCTTTCTTT
CASRMTNMNTEAFF
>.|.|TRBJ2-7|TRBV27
TGTGCCAGCAGTTTATATCCGTCCTACGAGCAGTACTTC
CASSLYPSYEQYF
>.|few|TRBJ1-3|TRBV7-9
TGTGCCAGCAGCTTTGGGGGAGGGACAACTGGAAACACCATATATTTT
CASSFGGGTTGNTIYF